The 10 T cell receptor beta chains reported below all come from one sample, sequenced in a study of shared clonotypes between healthy human individuals. Measured with immunoSEQ multiplex PCR; TCRdb has only the in-frame clones, and not every one. This table holds more than 850,000 clones, about 80% found once. The specimen sequenced was memory CD4+ T cells from PBMCs. The subset is: CD45RA-negative fraction. These receptors all come from a young man in good health. Some clones in this sample may be carry-over from other donors' samples.

This sequence joins TRBV30 and TRBJ1-3; D call uncertain. Germline V CDR1 and CDR2: GTSNPN, SVGIG (reference sequence). The V end was cut by 4 bases, the J end by 8 bases, with 9 bases between. The CDR3 covers 11 residues. The CDR3 DNA is TGTGCCTGGAACGGGAGGGACACCATATATTTT. Amino acids: CAWNGRDTIYF.

V is TRBV27 and J is TRBJ2-7; D call uncertain. Germline V gene data show CDR1 as MNHEY and CDR2 as SMNVEV (reference sequence). V dropped 4 bases and J dropped 3 bases, with 16 bases sitting between them. The CDR3 is 15 residues long. CDR3 protein: CASSSGKLPIYEQYF. Here the CDR3 DNA reads TGTGCCAGCAGTTCTGGGAAACTACCTATCTACGAGCAGTACTTC.

The rearrangement uses TRBV7-6 and TRBJ2-1; weak D call: TRBD2 (7 bases). The CDR3 contains 15 residues. V was cut by 6 bases and J by 3 bases, with 15 bases left in between. CDR1 is SGHVS and CDR2 is FNYEAQ in the germline V gene. The CDR3 is CASSGGLAVYNEQFF. The CDR3 bases are TGTGCCAGCAGTGGGGGGCTAGCGGTCTACAATGAGCAGTTCTTC.

The V and J genes are TRBV7-9 and TRBJ2-5, with TRBD2 matching 9 bases. The CDR3 spans 16 residues. V shed 2 bases and J 1 base; nucleotides not matched to a gene: 5. CDR1 is SEHNR, CDR2 FQNEAQ, per germline (reference sequence). This CDR3 reads CASSLRLADPQETQYF. CDR3 DNA sequence: TGTGCCAGCAGCTTAAGACTAGCGGATCCCCAAGAGACCCAGTACTTC.

The chain employs TRBV29-1 and TRBJ2-7; a weak D match, TRBD2 (5 bases). CDR1 is SQVTM, CDR2 ANQGSEA, per germline. This CDR3 comprises 13 residues. Trimming pared 4 bases from V and 2 bases from J, leaving 12 bases between. As DNA, the CDR3 is TGCAGCGTTGTATTCAGCGGTACCTACGAGCAGTACTTC. It specifies CSVVFSGTYEQYF.

In DNA form, the CDR3 reads TGTGCCAGCTCACCAGGAATGATAGGGGGGAACACTGAAGCTTTCTTT. This translates into CASSPGMIGGNTEAFF. The chain recombines TRBV18 with TRBJ1-1; D is perhaps TRBD1 (6 bases). V was shortened by 2 bases and J by 1 base, with 14 bases between the two germline ends. The germline V gene encodes CDR1 KGHSH and CDR2 LQKENI. The CDR3 is 16 amino acids. The full variable domain, with the rest looked up from reference TRBV18 and TRBJ1-1, is NAGVMQNPRHLVRRRGQEARLRCSPMKGHSHVYWYRQLPEEGLKFMVYLQKENIIDESGMPKERFSAEFPKEGPSILRIQQVVRGDSAAYFCASSPGMIGGNTEAFFGQGTRLTVV.

This clone has only one observation. CDR3 sequence reads: CASSLTLGGHREKLFF. CDR3 coding DNA: TGTGCCAGCAGCTTAACCCTGGGGGGGCATAGGGAAAAACTGTTTTTT. The rearrangement uses TRBV7-9 and TRBJ1-4; TRBD1 is a possible D gene (6 bases). CDR3 length: 16 amino acids. Trimming cost V 2 bases and J 8 bases, with 18 bases left between them. CDR1 and CDR2 from the germline V gene are SEHNR and FQNEAQ (reference sequence).

V is TRBV11-2 and J is TRBJ1-1, with TRBD1 matching over 10 bases. The CDR3 has 15 residues. V lost 4 bases to trimming and J lost 7 bases; unmatched junction nucleotides: 9. Germline CDR1 reads SGHAT; CDR2 reads FQNNGV. CDR3 bases: TGTGCCAGCAGCTCCGTGGACAGGGGGGTGGGTGAAGCTTTCTTT. Its translation is CASSSVDRGVGEAFF.

This chain joins TRBV6-6 and TRBJ1-2; weak D call: TRBD1 (6 bases). Germline-derived CDR1 and CDR2 are MNHNY and SVGAGI (reference sequence). Trimming shortened V by 4 bases and J by 4 bases, and 13 bases separated the two germline ends. CDR3 length: 14 amino acids. In nucleotides, the CDR3 is TGTGCCAGCAGTTTGGAGGGGGATGGCTATGGCTACACCTTC. Amino acid sequence: CASSLEGDGYGYTF.

The chain couples TRBV5-6 to TRBJ2-7; 10 positions agree with TRBD1. V was clipped by 4 bases and J by 2 bases; unmatched bases: 6. This CDR3 spans 15 amino acids. In germline, CDR1 is SGHDT, CDR2 YYEEEE. CDR3: CASSPGQGGPYEQYF. In DNA form, the CDR3 reads TGTGCCAGCAGCCCTGGACAGGGGGGACCCTACGAGCAGTACTTC.